The TCR beta chain under discussion was sequenced for a study of cytomegalovirus exposure and HLA in healthy donors. A multiplex PCR was run with 60 Vbeta primers and 13 Jbeta primers. Repertoires were generated with immunoSEQ multiplex PCR, while TCRdb's copy carries only in-frame clones and drops some. In the table there are about 150,000 clones, roughly 80% of which are singletons. CDR1 is WSHSY and CDR2 is SAAADI in the germline V gene. The V end lost 6 bases, the J end lost 11 bases, and 29 bases lay between the germline ends. The CDR3 length is 18 residues. The specimen was PBMCs. V is TRBV10-2 and J is TRBJ1-6; D perhaps matches TRBD1 (5 bases). This receptor was identified in a woman aged 40-49 years in good health and CMV-seronegative. The CDR3 spells CASSLNRQKQPPHPPLHF. The DNA for the CDR3 is TGCGCCAGCAGCCTTAATAGACAGAAACAGCCCCCCCATCCACCCCTCCACTTT.